A single sample gave rise to the 8 T cell receptor beta chains below, sequenced in a study of T cell responses to AZD1222 COVID-19 vaccine listed by TCRdb under 2021. The sample's time point, from its label and the paper: baseline before first vaccination. The library was generated by the immunoSEQ multiplex PCR assay. The immuneACCESS repertoire file appears here via TCRdb, limited to in-frame rearrangements. These files lack a portion of the clones; in checked studies, under half of the deficit traces to unresolved V genes, and the cause of the others is not known. The sample includes 55,000 to 65,000 clones, with less than 90% observed a single time. The top ten hold roughly a fifth of the sample. The starting material was peripheral blood, obtained on day 0 of AZD1222 vaccination. The source of these receptors is an adult in good health.

This clone was seen just once. V gene TRBV10-3 combines with J gene TRBJ1-2; D perhaps matches TRBD1 (5 bases). V lost 9 bases and J 6 bases, leaving 17 bases between the germline ends. Germline values: CDR1 ENHRY, CDR2 SYGVKD. The CDR3 consists of 13 residues. In DNA, the CDR3 is TGTGCCATAATTGGGACCCTCGGACATGGCTACACCTTC. Its protein product is CAIIGTLGHGYTF.

This clone was picked up one time. This chain connects TRBV5-1 to TRBJ1-1; D not certain. Germline CDR1 reads SGHRS; CDR2 reads YFSETQ. There are 16 residues in the CDR3. Trimming left V 0 bases short and J 0 bases short, with 12 bases between. The CDR3 sequence: CASSLGAGGMNTEAFF. The CDR3 nucleotides are TGCGCCAGCAGCTTGGGGGCAGGCGGGATGAACACTGAAGCTTTCTTT. Together with reference TRBV5-1 and TRBJ1-1, the CDR3 gives the full variable domain: KAGVTQTPRYLIKTRGQQVTLSCSPISGHRSVSWYQQTPGQGLQFLFEYFSETQRNKGNFPGRFSGRQFSNSRSEMNVSTLELGDSALYLCASSLGAGGMNTEAFFGQGTRLTVV.

The chain links TRBV5-8 to TRBJ2-7, with 9 bases matching TRBD1. Germline trimming cut 4 bases from V and 1 base from J; bases unmatched to any gene: 3. This CDR3 contains 14 residues. Germline V CDR1 and CDR2: SGHTS, YDEGEE. CDR3 loop: CASSRTGVSYEQYF. DNA of the CDR3: TGTGCCAGCAGCCGGACAGGGGTTTCCTACGAGCAGTACTTC.

The rearrangement joins TRBV5-4 to TRBJ1-1, with a possible D match to TRBD1 (6 bases). Per germline, CDR1 SGHNT and CDR2 YYREEE (reference sequence). This CDR3 has 16 amino acids. V was pared by 2 bases and J by 0 bases, with 14 bases between. For the CDR3, the DNA is TGTGCCAGCAGCTTTGACAGGCAAGGTATGAACACTGAAGCTTTCTTT. It translates to CASSFDRQGMNTEAFF. Full variable domain (missing parts from reference TRBV5-4 and TRBJ1-1): ETGVTQSPTHLIKTRGQQVTLRCSSQSGHNTVSWYQQALGQGPQFIFQYYREEENGRGNFPPRFSGLQFPNYSSELNVNALELDDSALYLCASSFDRQGMNTEAFFGQGTRLTVV.

Comment on this clone: Other DNA sequences in this sample translate to the same CDR3. This chain uses TRBV5-1 with TRBJ1-5, with 8 positions matching TRBD1. This CDR3 is 16 amino acids long. Germline assignment: CDR1 SGHRS and CDR2 YFSETQ. With V trimmed by 0 bases and J by 0 bases, 2 bases remained unmatched. In DNA form, the CDR3 reads TGCGCCAGCAGCTTGGGTGGGACAGGTAGCAATCAGCCCCAGCATTTT. It specifies CASSLGGTGSNQPQHF.

This clone came up a few times. The chain combines TRBV6-1 with TRBJ2-7, with D perhaps TRBD2 (6 bases). This CDR3 is built from 14 residues. Germline CDR1 is MNHNS and CDR2 is SASEGT. V lost 0 bases to trimming and J lost 3 bases, with 9 bases between them. The DNA of the CDR3 is TGTGCCAGCAGTGAAGCGGGACTTAACTACGAGCAGTACTTC. It yields the protein CASSEAGLNYEQYF.

This rearrangement joins TRBV30 to TRBJ2-7; maybe TRBD2 (5 bases). The CDR3 runs 14 residues. Germline V lookup: CDR1 GTSNPN, CDR2 SVGIG (reference sequence). V was shortened by 2 bases and J by 0 bases, with 11 bases between the two germline ends. CDR3 bases: TGTGCCTGGAGTAGGAGGCGGATCTCCTACGAGCAGTACTTC. Translation gives CAWSRRRISYEQYF. The whole variable domain, remainder taken from reference TRBV30 and TRBJ2-7, is SQTIHQWPATLVQPVGSPLSLECTVEGTSNPNLYWYRQAAGRGLQLLFYSVGIGQISSEVPQNLSASRPQDRQFILSSKKLLLSDSGFYLCAWSRRRISYEQYFGPGTRLTVT.

The genes are TRBV7-9 and TRBJ2-7, with 7 positions matching TRBD2. J was trimmed by 2 bases and V by 4 bases; bases with no gene match: 8. CDR3 length: 15 residues. Germline CDR1 and CDR2: SEHNR and FQNEAQ (reference sequence). The CDR3 coding sequence is TGTGCCAGCAGCTCTGGGGGGGGTGGCACCTACGAGCAGTACTTC. Its translation: CASSSGGGGTYEQYF.